The clone carrying this T cell receptor (beta chain) was seen more than once but under ten times. This sample stems from a study of blood T cell repertoires in COVID-19. Study details: Italy, Spain and the United States were the sources of the convalescent and acute COVID-19 samples.

As originally analysed: Reference gene primer amplification yielded estimated nucleated cell counts. Clones were sequenced by immunoSEQ multiplex PCR, and TCRdb holds only the in-frame ones, with some missing. The V and J calls and clone size come from that table; D and trimming were worked out from the DNA. This sample has more than 250,000 clones; around 88% occur once, and the top ten carry roughly 6.3%. Per the germline V gene, CDR1 is SNHLY and CDR2 is FYNNEI. V gave up 0 bases and J gave up 1 base; unmatched junction bases: 6. There are 17 residues in the CDR3. Participant-given clinical history determined each cohort assignment. The study counted Cohort 3 donors as recovered given two negative PCRs, clearance, or symptom resolution.

The chain links TRBV2 to TRBJ1-1, with 9 bases lining up with TRBD1. The sequence was obtained from a woman between 40 and 55 years old who had recovered from COVID-19. Input material: PBMCs or T cells enriched from blood (not recorded which). The CDR3, as DNA: TGTGCCAGCAGTGAAGCTCCGGGACAGGGCAAGAACACTGAAGCTTTCTTT. Translating it yields CASSEAPGQGKNTEAFF.